These 16 T cell receptor beta chains were sequenced from one sample in a study of cytomegalovirus exposure and HLA in healthy donors. The study ran its PCR with 60 Vbeta and 13 Jbeta primers. Clones were sequenced by immunoSEQ multiplex PCR, and TCRdb holds only the in-frame ones, with some missing. The table lists 60,000 to 75,000 clones, roughly three quarters of them singletons. Sequencing was performed on PBMCs. These receptors came from a woman in her 30s in good health and CMV-seronegative.

This clone was counted between two and nine times. This chain links TRBV9 with TRBJ2-5; 7 bases map to TRBD2. This CDR3 has 15 residues. The V segment lost 0 bases and the J segment 5 bases; nucleotides outside the gene matches: 7. Germline V gene sequence: CDR1 SGDLS, CDR2 YYNGEE. The CDR3 nucleotides are TGTGCCAGCAGCGTAGGGGGCGGGAGTTTCGAGACCCAGTACTTC. Translating gives CASSVGGGSFETQYF. The variable domain in full, completed from reference TRBV9 and TRBJ2-5, reads DSGVTQTPKHLITATGQRVTLRCSPRSGDLSVYWYQQSLDQGLQFLIQYYNGEERAKGNILERFSAQQFPDLHSELNLSSLELGDSALYFCASSVGGGSFETQYFGPGTRLLVL.

This chain joins TRBV11-2 and TRBJ1-1; D not certain. Germline values: CDR1 SGHAT, CDR2 FQNNGV. This CDR3 region has 14 residues. Between the trimmed V and J ends, which lost 1 base and 1 base, there was a span of 7 bases. The CDR3 loop reads CASSLGLKNTEAFF. For the CDR3, the DNA is TGTGCCAGCAGCTTAGGACTAAAGAACACTGAAGCTTTCTTT.

This chain uses TRBV6-5 with TRBJ2-3; D remains unclear. Trimming removed 0 bases from V and 0 bases from J, with 10 bases in between. Germline V CDR1 and CDR2: MNHEY, SVGAGI. The CDR3 is 16 residues long. The CDR3 loop is CASSYSKVGSTDTQYF. For the CDR3, the DNA is TGTGCCAGCAGTTACTCAAAGGTGGGCAGCACAGATACGCAGTATTTT.

This sequence joins TRBV29-1 and TRBJ2-3, with D unclear. From germline, CDR1 is SQVTM and CDR2 ANQGSEA. The CDR3 covers 12 residues. The V gene lost 1 base and the J gene lost 5 bases, with 7 bases spanning the gap. The CDR3: CSVEGAGDTQYF. CDR3 bases: TGCAGCGTTGAAGGAGCTGGAGATACGCAGTATTTT.

The chain couples TRBV4-2 to TRBJ1-3; possible D gene TRBD1, 5 bases. Trimming took 0 bases from V and 3 from J, leaving 12 bases between them. CDR3 length: 16 amino acids. Germline CDR1 and CDR2: LGHNA and YNFKEQ. The CDR3 nucleotides read TGTGCCAGCAGCCAAGAACCAAGGCAGGGTGGAAACACCATATATTTT. It translates to CASSQEPRQGGNTIYF.

The V call is TRBV11-2, the J call TRBJ1-1, with D tentatively TRBD1 (5 bases). The CDR3 extends over 17 amino acids. The germline V and J ends were trimmed by 1 base and 2 bases, with 17 bases remaining between them. Germline V gene lookup returns CDR1 SGHAT and CDR2 FQNNGV. CDR3 sequence: CASSLGSGLEGNTEAFF. CDR3 nucleotides: TGTGCCAGCAGCTTAGGTTCAGGGTTGGAAGGTAACACTGAAGCTTTCTTT.

The V call is TRBV5-8, the J call TRBJ2-2; D gene unclear. The V end lost 0 bases, the J end lost 0 bases, and 9 bases lay between the germline ends. This CDR3 region has 16 residues. The germline gives CDR1 SGHTS, CDR2 YDEGEE. This CDR3 reads CASSLVVATNTGELFF. CDR3 coding DNA: TGTGCCAGCAGCTTGGTGGTAGCTACGAACACCGGGGAGCTGTTTTTT.

CDR3 bases: TGTGCCAGCAGCCAAGGAGAGGGCTACGAGCAGTACGTC. Protein: CASSQGEGYEQYV. The chain has TRBV7-2 and TRBJ2-7; weak D call: TRBD2 (5 bases). CDR3 size: 13 residues. V lost 5 bases and J lost 3, with 11 bases in between. Per the germline V gene, CDR1 is SGHTA and CDR2 is FQGNSA.

On this clone itself: Mismatch with germline at one junction end may stem from a read error. The chain employs TRBV12-5 and TRBJ2-1; a weak D match, TRBD2 (6 bases). The CDR3 is 18 residues long. Germline V gene lookup returns CDR1 LGHNT and CDR2 FRNRAP. CDR3 nucleotide sequence: TGTGCTAGTGATTTGGGGTCGGGCGGAGGGAACTCCTACAATGAGCAGTTCTTC. Translating it yields CASDLGSGGGNSYNEQFF.

This chain links TRBV9 with TRBJ1-2; possible D gene TRBD1, 5 bases. Trimming took off 7 bases at V and 4 bases at J, with 20 bases between the two ends. The CDR3 is 15 residues long. CDR1 and CDR2 (germline): SGDLS, YYNGEE. The CDR3 spells CASSPGSPGGYGYTF. The CDR3 region has the DNA TGTGCCAGCTCCCCAGGGTCGCCCGGTGGCTATGGCTACACCTTC.

V and J are TRBV5-1 and TRBJ1-3, with D perhaps TRBD1 (5 bases). CDR3 length: 14 amino acids. V lost 8 bases and J lost 2, with 14 bases in between. In germline, CDR1 is SGHRS, CDR2 YFSETQ. The CDR3 sequence: CASSTGEPGNTIYF. The CDR3 DNA sequence: TGCGCCAGTTCAACGGGGGAACCTGGAAACACCATATATTTT.

The chain couples TRBV5-4 to TRBJ2-5, with 7 bases matching TRBD2. V was pared by 2 bases and J by 9 bases, with 13 bases of the junction left unmatched. CDR3 length: 15 residues. Germline V gene lookup returns CDR1 SGHNT and CDR2 YYREEE (reference sequence). CDR3 region: CASSLGAGLAGAQYF. The DNA for the CDR3 is TGTGCCAGCAGCTTAGGAGCGGGGCTTGCTGGGGCCCAGTACTTC.

V gene TRBV5-4 combines with J gene TRBJ2-7; 9 nucleotides align to TRBD2. There are 16 residues in the CDR3. V dropped 0 bases and J dropped 5; count of bases not matched to a gene: 9. Germline values: CDR1 SGHNT, CDR2 YYREEE (reference sequence). CDR3 sequence: CASSLAIKAGGHEQYF. DNA for the CDR3: TGTGCCAGCAGCTTGGCCATTAAAGCGGGGGGCCACGAGCAGTACTTC.

The chain employs TRBV20-1 and TRBJ2-5, with unresolved D. The germline V gene encodes CDR1 DFQATT and CDR2 SNEGSKA (reference sequence). Deletions cut 6 bases from V and 4 bases from J, with 9 bases between. The CDR3 runs to 11 residues. In DNA, the CDR3 is TGCAGTGCCCTAGTACGAGAGACCCAGTACTTC. Translation: CSALVRETQYF.

The chain recombines TRBV5-6 with TRBJ2-6; D is uncertain. The germline V and J ends were trimmed by 0 bases and 0 bases, with 4 bases remaining between them. Germline V lookup: CDR1 SGHDT, CDR2 YYEEEE. This CDR3 is 15 amino acids long. The CDR3 coding sequence is TGTGCCAGCAGCTTGGGAGGCTCTGGGGCCAACGTCCTGACTTTC. It translates to CASSLGGSGANVLTF.

This clone was observed a single time. The DNA of the CDR3 is TGTGCCAGCAGTCCTACCCACCGCGGATCCCCGAACTATGGCTACACCTTC. Amino acids: CASSPTHRGSPNYGYTF. The chain carries TRBV27 and TRBJ1-2; no definite D call. The CDR3 sequence is 17 residues long. The germline V gene has CDR1 MNHEY and CDR2 SMNVEV (reference sequence). Trimming cost V 5 bases and J 2 bases, with 21 bases left between them.